This TCR beta chain was identified in a study of T cells after yellow fever vaccination. Background on the study: SMART-Seq v4 Ultra Low Input handled preparation of low-cell-number fractions.

As TCR cDNA was made by 5'RACE template switching, a universal primer site and UMIs were added. A single record per CDR3 protein comes from TCRdb applying MiXCR to the 5' RACE reads. The sample records a few hundred thousand distinct CDR3 sequences, 7% to 9% being singletons. Note on this clonotype: Its specificity is not known.

Broader study findings: Abundant contaminating clonotypes from the bulk population could appear in FACS-sorted repertoires. Subsequent to the booster, the majority of primary-vaccination clones reappeared (around 96% CD4, around 85% CD8).

This sequence originates from a man younger than 35 who received the YFV17D yellow fever vaccine. Material: PBMCs, obtained 35 to 50 days after the first yellow fever vaccination.

The CDR3: CASSLAPEFTGVGYTF. In nucleotides, the CDR3 is TGTGCCAGCAGCTTGGCACCCGAATTTACAGGGGTCGGCTACACCTTC. The rearrangement uses TRBV5-4 and TRBJ1-2; TRBD1 aligns across 7 bases. Trimming removed 0 bases from V and 8 bases from J; junction bases left unmatched: 13. This CDR3 region has 16 residues. Germline lookup yields CDR1 SGHNT and CDR2 YYREEE (reference sequence).